What follows is one TCR beta chain and its context. The sample comes from a study of blood T cell repertoires in COVID-19. Some clones are missing from TCRdb's copy, which holds only in-frame ones; the method was immunoSEQ multiplex PCR. The top ten clones hold around 4.3% of a sample with 250,000 to 350,000 clones, 90% of them seen once. This sequence was found in a young woman with acute COVID-19. Input material: PBMCs or T cells enriched from blood (not recorded which).

The CDR3 region has the DNA TGTGCCAGCAGCCCCCACAGGGGCAAAAATGAAAAACTGTTTTTT. Its protein product is CASSPHRGKNEKLFF. The chain is built from TRBV7-9 and TRBJ1-4, with TRBD1 matching over 7 bases. Trimming at V came to 5 bases and at J to 5 bases, leaving 8 bases not matched to a gene. Germline V gene lookup returns CDR1 SEHNR and CDR2 FQNEAQ (reference sequence). The CDR3 is 15 residues long. The full variable domain, in which reference TRBV7-9 and TRBJ1-4 provide the parts outside the CDR3, is DTGVSQNPRHKITKRGQNVTFRCDPISEHNRLYWYRQTLGQGPEFLTYFQNEAQLEKSRLLSDRFSAERPKGSFSTLEIQRTEQGDSAMYLCASSPHRGKNEKLFFGSGTQLSVL.